Shown below are 30 T cell receptor beta chains from a single sample sequenced in a study of T cells in localized non-small cell lung cancer. Assay used: immunoSEQ multiplex PCR; TCRdb lists only in-frame clones, some missing. The sample has about 40,000 clones, about 87% seen once. Material: peripheral blood, obtained before any cancer treatment. The receptors derive from a woman aged 40 to 75 with stage I lung adenocarcinoma.

This rearrangement joins TRBV7-2 to TRBJ2-3; the match to TRBD2 covers 11 bases. V shed 1 base and J 0 bases; nucleotides not matched to a gene: 6. Looked up from germline, CDR1 is SGHTA and CDR2 is FQGNSA. The CDR3 is 18 residues long. The DNA of the CDR3 is TGTGCCAGCAGCTTAGGAGGACTAGCGGGTACTAGCACAGATACGCAGTATTTT. Translating gives CASSLGGLAGTSTDTQYF.

The chain recombines TRBV28 with TRBJ2-1; tentatively, D is TRBD1 or TRBD2 (6 bases each). CDR1 is MDHEN, CDR2 SYDVKM, per germline. The V and J ends lost 4 bases and 10 bases respectively, with 20 bases between them. CDR3 length equals 15 residues. CDR3 in amino acids: CASSSPGFRGREQFF. The CDR3 coding sequence is TGTGCCAGCAGTTCGCCTGGGTTTAGGGGGAGGGAGCAGTTCTTC.

The V call is TRBV5-1, the J call TRBJ2-1; D tentatively reads TRBD1 or TRBD2 (6 bases each). The germline V gene encodes CDR1 SGHRS and CDR2 YFSETQ. The CDR3 totals 14 residues. V lost 0 bases and J 10 bases, leaving 14 bases between the germline ends. The CDR3 reads CASSLEARGHEQFF. In nucleotides, the CDR3 is TGCGCCAGCAGCTTGGAAGCGCGGGGACACGAGCAGTTCTTC.

The table lists this clone with a count of one. V is TRBV7-2 and J is TRBJ2-3; D remains unclear. The CDR3 runs to 16 residues. The germline V and J ends were trimmed by 2 bases and 3 bases, with 15 bases remaining between them. Germline-derived CDR1 and CDR2 are SGHTA and FQGNSA. In nucleotides, the CDR3 is TGTGCCAGCAGCTTACGTGCCGCCCTTGGGACAGATACGCAGTATTTT. Protein sequence: CASSLRAALGTDTQYF.

The rearrangement joins TRBV5-1 to TRBJ2-1, with D perhaps TRBD1 or TRBD2 (5 bases each). The length of the CDR3 is 15 residues. Trimming removed 5 bases from V and 0 bases from J, with 12 bases in between. Germline lookup yields CDR1 SGHRS and CDR2 YFSETQ. This CDR3 is CASRGDASSYNEQFF. CDR3 DNA sequence: TGCGCCAGCAGGGGGGACGCGAGCTCCTACAATGAGCAGTTCTTC.

This clone was found once. The J gene is TRBJ2-3, the V gene TRBV11-1; TRBD2 matches at 8 bases. V lost 5 bases and J lost 0; bases outside the gene matches: 4. Germline CDR1 reads SGHAT; CDR2 reads FQDESV (reference sequence). CDR3 length: 15 residues. CDR3 DNA sequence: TGTGCCAGCAGCCTTAGCGGGACTAGCACAGATACGCAGTATTTT. Encoded protein: CASSLSGTSTDTQYF.

This clone was counted only a few times. The J gene is TRBJ2-2, the V gene TRBV6-5, with 9 positions matching TRBD1. Per germline, CDR1 MNHEY and CDR2 SVGAGI. Trimming at V came to 6 bases and at J to 2 bases, leaving 4 bases not matched to a gene. The CDR3 covers 15 residues. The CDR3 region has the DNA TGTGCCAGCAGCCGACAGGGGGTCAACACCGGGGAGCTGTTTTTT. It specifies CASSRQGVNTGELFF.

This rearrangement joins TRBV21-1 to TRBJ1-4; the DNA was not used to check the table's D call, TRBD1. TRBV21-1 is annotated as a pseudogene. This CDR3 region has 17 residues. In nucleotides, the CDR3 is TGTGCCAGCAGCAATCCGGCAGGGGGTAGAACTAATGAAAAACTGTTTTTT. It yields the protein CASSNPAGGRTNEKLFF.

This chain links TRBV4-1 with TRBJ2-3; 8 bases agree with TRBD2. CDR1 and CDR2 from the germline V gene are MGHRA and YSYEKL. J gave up 4 bases and V 0 bases, and 3 bases lay outside the gene matches. CDR3 length: 15 amino acids. CDR3 residues: CASSQDWTSSDTQYF. The CDR3 bases are TGCGCCAGCAGCCAAGATTGGACTAGCTCAGATACGCAGTATTTT.

This clone was picked up one time. V gene TRBV28 combines with J gene TRBJ1-3; 7 bases fit TRBD1. The CDR3 totals 19 residues. V was clipped by 7 bases and J by 0 bases; unmatched bases: 18. Germline CDR1 MDHEN, CDR2 SYDVKM. The CDR3: CASTRDRNRYPLSGNTIYF. CDR3 DNA: TGTGCCAGCACCCGGGACAGAAACCGATACCCCCTCTCTGGAAACACCATATATTTT.

The V call is TRBV6-4, the J call TRBJ2-1; D is unresolved. This CDR3 is 11 amino acids long. CDR1 MRHNA and CDR2 SNTAGT come from the germline V gene. V lost 3 bases and J 6 bases, leaving 3 bases between the germline ends. CDR3 sequence reads: CASSEGNEQFF. Here the CDR3 DNA reads TGTGCCAGCAGTGAGGGCAATGAGCAGTTCTTC.

This clone showed up just once. This chain joins TRBV28 and TRBJ1-2; weak D call: TRBD1 (5 bases). V was shortened by 2 bases and J by 6 bases, with 22 bases between the two germline ends. Germline loops: CDR1 MDHEN, CDR2 SYDVKM. This CDR3 is 17 amino acids long. DNA of the CDR3: TGTGCCAGCAGTTTAGTGGTAGTCCGGGGGGTAAGAGATGGCTACACCTTC. Translation: CASSLVVVRGVRDGYTF.

The chain is built from TRBV28 and TRBJ2-5; 9 nucleotides line up with TRBD1. The CDR3 consists of 16 residues. With 4 bases clipped from V and 5 bases from J, the junction kept 11 bases outside the gene matches. The germline gives CDR1 MDHEN, CDR2 SYDVKM. The CDR3 DNA is TGTGCCAGCAGTTCCCCGGGACAGGGATTACAGGAGACCCAGTACTTC. Translated, it gives CASSSPGQGLQETQYF.

The V gene is TRBV25-1, the J gene TRBJ2-2; D is unresolved. Germline V gene lookup returns CDR1 MGHDK and CDR2 SYGVNS. CDR3 size: 14 residues. Trimming pared 6 bases from V and 2 bases from J, leaving 10 bases between. CDR3 in amino acids: CASRDRANTGELFF. The CDR3 bases are TGTGCCAGCAGGGACCGGGCAAACACCGGGGAGCTGTTTTTT.

The CDR3 loop is CASSSTGGARPNTEAFF. CDR3 bases: TGTGCCAGCAGTTCCACAGGGGGCGCAAGGCCGAACACTGAAGCTTTCTTT. The rearrangement uses TRBV7-3 and TRBJ1-1; TRBD1 matches at 9 bases. Germline CDR1 reads SGHTA; CDR2 reads FQGTGA. The CDR3 is 17 residues long. Unmatched junction bases numbered 12, after V lost 6 bases and J lost 1 base.

This clone was seen a few times. The genes are TRBV5-1 and TRBJ2-7; D ambiguous. This CDR3 is 13 amino acids long. The V end lost 0 bases, the J end lost 3 bases, and 7 bases lay between the germline ends. Per germline, CDR1 SGHRS and CDR2 YFSETQ. The CDR3: CASSLATDYEQYF. The CDR3 bases are TGCGCCAGCAGCTTGGCAACCGACTACGAGCAGTACTTC.

The CDR3, as DNA: TGTGCCAGCAGTCAATGGGACATTAGCACAGATACGCAGTATTTT. Translating gives CASSQWDISTDTQYF. The J gene is TRBJ2-3, the V gene TRBV27, with a possible D match to TRBD1 (6 bases). The CDR3 is 15 residues long. Germline V gene data show CDR1 as MNHEY and CDR2 as SMNVEV (reference sequence). With 5 bases removed from V and 0 bases from J, the gap between germline ends came to 12 bases.

J is TRBJ2-7 and V is TRBV1; the D call of TRBD2 is as the table states it, not checked on the DNA. TRBV1 is listed as a pseudogene. The CDR3 sequence is 19 residues long. In nucleotides, the CDR3 is TGCACCAGCAGCCATCGTACTAGCGGGAGTTGTTGTTGGTCCTACGAGCAGTACTTC. Protein product: CTSSHRTSGSCCWSYEQYF.

In its sample, this clone was seen once. CDR3 DNA: TGTGCCATCAGTGAGTCGCAAGGGAGAGCTACGCAGTATTTT. This translates into CAISESQGRATQYF. V is TRBV10-3 and J is TRBJ2-3; maybe TRBD2 (5 bases). Per germline, CDR1 ENHRY and CDR2 SYGVKD. The CDR3 loop spans 14 amino acids. Trimming pared 0 bases from V and 8 bases from J, leaving 12 bases between.

The rearrangement joins TRBV10-2 to TRBJ2-7; TRBD2 aligns across 7 bases. Germline V gene data show CDR1 as WSHSY and CDR2 as SAAADI. The J segment lost 0 bases and the V segment lost 0 bases, leaving 8 bases of the junction unmatched. The CDR3 sequence is 17 residues long. The CDR3 sequence: CASSESGGTSSSYEQYF. CDR3 sequence (DNA): TGCGCCAGCAGTGAGTCGGGAGGGACTTCGAGCTCCTACGAGCAGTACTTC.

The chain is built from TRBV30 and TRBJ2-4; D tentatively reads TRBD1 or TRBD2 (5 bases each). V was pared by 4 bases and J by 8 bases, with 12 bases between. Germline CDR1 and CDR2: GTSNPN and SVGIG (reference sequence). The CDR3 covers 12 residues. The CDR3 nucleotides are TGTGCCTGGACCGGGGCTAGCTACATTCAGTACTTC. Its protein is CAWTGASYIQYF. Complete variable domain (other parts from reference TRBV30 and TRBJ2-4): SQTIHQWPATLVQPVGSPLSLECTVEGTSNPNLYWYRQAAGRGLQLLFYSVGIGQISSEVPQNLSASRPQDRQFILSSKKLLLSDSGFYLCAWTGASYIQYFGAGTRLSVL.

The chain combines TRBV5-6 with TRBJ2-5; D unclear. The germline V gene has CDR1 SGHDT and CDR2 YYEEEE. The ends were cut back, 0 bases at V and 5 bases at J, with 14 bases in the middle. The CDR3 length is 15 residues. CDR3 in amino acids: CASSLGPSKGETQYF. Here the CDR3 DNA reads TGTGCCAGCAGCTTGGGGCCGTCAAAGGGCGAGACCCAGTACTTC.

The V and J genes are TRBV11-3 and TRBJ2-3; 8 bases are a match to TRBD2. Germline V lookup: CDR1 SGHNT, CDR2 YENEEA. This CDR3 is 14 amino acids long. J gave up 14 bases and V 0 bases, and 10 bases lay outside the gene matches. The CDR3 bases are TGTGCCAGCAGCTTAGAACTAGGCGGGAGGCAGGGGTATTTT. This sequence encodes CASSLELGGRQGYF.

The chain couples TRBV15 to TRBJ2-1; no clear D. V shed 5 bases and J shed 4 bases, with 21 bases lying between them. CDR1 LNHNV and CDR2 YYDKDF come from the germline V gene (reference sequence). This CDR3 contains 17 residues. This chain's CDR3 is CATSSPIQRELYNEQFF. The DNA for the CDR3 is TGTGCCACCAGCTCCCCTATCCAGCGAGAGTTATACAATGAGCAGTTCTTC.

The gene calls are TRBV30 and TRBJ2-7; TRBD2 aligns across 7 bases. The CDR3 runs 14 residues. With 4 bases clipped from V and 2 bases from J, the junction kept 8 bases outside the gene matches. The germline V gene encodes CDR1 GTSNPN and CDR2 SVGIG (reference sequence). CDR3 coding DNA: TGTGCCTGGAAAAGACTAGCCCTTCCCTACGAGCAGTACTTC. Amino acids: CAWKRLALPYEQYF.

The chain combines TRBV28 with TRBJ2-3; 7 bases are a match to TRBD2. Germline V gives CDR1 MDHEN, CDR2 SYDVKM. With 7 bases clipped from V and 3 bases from J, the junction kept 4 bases outside the gene matches. This CDR3 has 13 residues. CDR3 residues: CASTPGGTDTQYF. CDR3 nucleotides: TGTGCCAGCACCCCGGGGGGTACAGATACGCAGTATTTT.

This chain links TRBV27 with TRBJ2-7, with TRBD1 identical over 8 bases. Germline CDR1 MNHEY, CDR2 SMNVEV (reference sequence). There are 15 residues in the CDR3. After removal of 5 bases from V and 3 bases from J, the junction contained 9 bases not matched to a gene. The CDR3 bases are TGTGCCAGCAGTGCTCCGGGACAGGTGATCTACGAGCAGTACTTC. It specifies CASSAPGQVIYEQYF.

The chain has TRBV6-1 and TRBJ2-1; TRBD1 might be the D (8 bases). The germline V and J ends were trimmed by 4 bases and 7 bases, with 26 bases remaining between them. Looked up from germline, CDR1 is MNHNS and CDR2 is SASEGT. This CDR3 has 18 residues. This CDR3 reads CASSGTGLERGVWNEQFF. CDR3 bases: TGTGCCAGCAGTGGGACAGGGCTTGAGCGGGGAGTATGGAATGAGCAGTTCTTC.

The rearrangement uses TRBV2 and TRBJ2-5, with 7 bases lining up with TRBD2. The CDR3 extends over 14 amino acids. From germline, CDR1 is SNHLY and CDR2 FYNNEI. V gave up 3 bases and J gave up 7 bases; unmatched junction bases: 8. The CDR3: CASSELRELGTQYF. The CDR3 nucleotides read TGTGCCAGCAGTGAGTTGCGGGAGTTGGGGACCCAGTACTTC.

This chain joins TRBV18 and TRBJ2-1, with D perhaps being TRBD1 or TRBD2 (5 bases each). CDR1 and CDR2 (germline): KGHSH, LQKENI. V lost 2 bases and J lost 5, with 10 bases in between. This CDR3 contains 14 residues. CDR3 in DNA: TGTGCCAGCTCACCAGGGACGAATGACAATGAGCAGTTCTTC. Translating it yields CASSPGTNDNEQFF.